This TCR beta chain was captured by sequencing in a study of fetal regulatory T cell absence and autoimmunity. Across the study: IPEX patients had exocrine pancreas autoimmunity without clinical diabetes.

Germline CDR1 is MNHEY and CDR2 is SMNVEV (reference sequence). Trimming took 3 bases from V and 2 from J, leaving 7 bases between them. The CDR3 has 13 amino acids. As for this clone: The antigen is undetermined. The sample contains more than one DNA sequence encoding this CDR3.

The survey-level immunoSEQ assay was used. Assay: immunoSEQ multiplex PCR; the TCRdb copy retains only in-frame clones and omits some. The sample lists around 100,000 clones, about two thirds occurring once. Notes on the study in general: In IPEX, the enrichment was taken to support antigen-driven autoimmunity before birth. Oligoclonal TCR enrichment in pancreas over cord blood reached over 100-fold for some clones.

This TCR came from a male donor with IPEX syndrome. V is TRBV27 and J is TRBJ1-1; D perhaps matches TRBD1 (5 bases). The specimen was pancreas tissue. CDR3 amino acids: CASSFGGNTEAFF. CDR3 sequence (DNA): TGTGCCAGCAGTTTCGGGGGTAACACTGAAGCTTTCTTT.